This entry describes one T cell receptor (beta chain). What it recognizes is unknown. TCRdb's copy holds only in-frame clones and misses some; the assay was immunoSEQ multiplex PCR. There are 130,000 to 150,000 clones in the sample; about 90% occur only once, and roughly 3.8% lies in the top ten. The data are from a study of T cell responses to AZD1222 COVID-19 vaccine. General study points: Reportedly, nearly half the spike-specific TCRs target unmutated variant regions. Repertoires in all cases were sampled only once the peak T cell response had passed. Researchers report vaccine-associated CD4 TCRs spanning spike, with dominance at 160-218 and 743-854. Vaccination with two AZD1222 doses was followed by a rise in Spike-specific TCR breadth and depth.

Trimming shortened V by 0 bases and J by 9 bases, and 14 bases separated the two germline ends. Germline-derived CDR1 and CDR2 are SGHNT and YYREEE (reference sequence). The CDR3 totals 14 residues. The sequencing here drew on peripheral blood, taken 28 days after the second AZD1222 dose. This TCR was sampled from an adult who received the AZD1222 COVID-19 vaccine. The genes are TRBV5-4 and TRBJ2-3; tentatively, D is TRBD2 (6 bases). The CDR3 nucleotides read TGTGCCAGCAGCTTGGCGGCCTTAGCGGAAACGCAGTATTTT. Encoded protein: CASSLAALAETQYF.